The clone carrying this TCR beta chain has a handful of counts. A single record per CDR3 protein comes from TCRdb applying MiXCR to the 5' RACE reads. The sample shows some 300,000 distinct CDR3 sequences, approximately 8% of them seen only once. The sample belongs to a study of T cells after yellow fever vaccination. This CDR3 has 16 residues. Germline loops: CDR1 LGHNA, CDR2 YNFKEQ. The V gene end was trimmed by 1 base and the J gene end by 5 bases; junction bases not matched to a gene: 10. The clonotype originates from a man between 18 and 35 years old who received the YFV17D yellow fever vaccine. This specimen was PBMCs, taken roughly 45 days after the first yellow fever vaccination. This chain joins TRBV4-2 and TRBJ1-2, with 7 bases that match TRBD1. The chain's CDR3 is CASSQASPGTVYGYTF. Written as DNA, the CDR3 is TGTGCCAGCAGCCAAGCTTCTCCCGGGACAGTATATGGCTACACCTTC.